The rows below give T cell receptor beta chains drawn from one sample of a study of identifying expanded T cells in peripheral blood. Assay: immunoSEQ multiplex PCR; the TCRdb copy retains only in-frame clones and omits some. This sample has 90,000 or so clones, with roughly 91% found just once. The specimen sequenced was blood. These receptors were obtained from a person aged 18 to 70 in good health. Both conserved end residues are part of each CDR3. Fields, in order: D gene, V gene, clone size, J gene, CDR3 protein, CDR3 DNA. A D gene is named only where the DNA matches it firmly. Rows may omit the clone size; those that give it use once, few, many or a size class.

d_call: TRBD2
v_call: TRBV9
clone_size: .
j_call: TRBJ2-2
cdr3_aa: CASSVRERGANTGELFF
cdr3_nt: TGTGCCAGCAGCGTCCGAGAGCGGGGGGCGAACACCGGGGAGCTGTTTTTT

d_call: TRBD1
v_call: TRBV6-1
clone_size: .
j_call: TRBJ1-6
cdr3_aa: CASSRTGGNESPLHF
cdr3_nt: TGTGCCAGCAGTCGTACAGGGGGCAACGAATCACCCCTCCACTTT

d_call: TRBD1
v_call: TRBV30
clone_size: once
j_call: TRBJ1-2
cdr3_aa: CAFDRAGSTF
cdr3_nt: TGTGCCTTTGACAGGGCGGGAAGCACCTTC

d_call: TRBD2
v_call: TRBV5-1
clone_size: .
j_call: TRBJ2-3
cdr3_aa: CASSLQGLAGGSTDTQYF
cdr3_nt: TGCGCCAGCAGCTTGCAGGGTCTTGCGGGGGGAAGCACAGATACGCAGTATTTT

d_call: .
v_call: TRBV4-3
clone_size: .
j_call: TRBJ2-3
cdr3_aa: CASSQTRADTQYF
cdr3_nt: TGCGCCAGCAGCCAAACACGGGCAGATACGCAGTATTTT

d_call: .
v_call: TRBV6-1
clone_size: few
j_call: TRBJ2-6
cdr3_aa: CASSATHSGANVLTF
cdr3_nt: TGTGCCAGCAGTGCGACCCACTCTGGGGCCAACGTCCTGACTTTC

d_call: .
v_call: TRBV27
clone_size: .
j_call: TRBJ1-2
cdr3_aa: CASSGRLESGSNYGYTF
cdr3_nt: TGTGCCAGCAGTGGGCGGTTGGAAAGCGGTTCTAACTATGGCTACACCTTC

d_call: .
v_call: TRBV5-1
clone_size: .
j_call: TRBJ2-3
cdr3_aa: CASSLNGPQNGDTQYF
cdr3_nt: TGCGCCAGCAGCTTAAATGGACCTCAAAATGGGGATACGCAGTATTTT

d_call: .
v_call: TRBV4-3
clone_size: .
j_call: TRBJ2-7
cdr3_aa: CASSQDPRAGDYEQYF
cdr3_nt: TGCGCCAGCAGCCAAGACCCACGGGCAGGGGACTACGAGCAGTACTTC

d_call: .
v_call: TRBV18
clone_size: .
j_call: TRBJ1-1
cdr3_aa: CASSPLKGGGEAFF
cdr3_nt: TGTGCCAGCTCACCACTAAAAGGAGGCGGTGAAGCTTTCTTT

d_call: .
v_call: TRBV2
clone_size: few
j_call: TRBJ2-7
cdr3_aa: CASSDLIGLREQYF
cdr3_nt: TGTGCCAGCAGTGACTTAATAGGTTTGAGGGAGCAGTACTTC

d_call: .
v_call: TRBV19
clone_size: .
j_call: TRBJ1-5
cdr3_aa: CASSIRTAYSNQPQHF
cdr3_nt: TGTGCCAGTAGTATTAGGACAGCATATAGCAATCAGCCCCAGCATTTT

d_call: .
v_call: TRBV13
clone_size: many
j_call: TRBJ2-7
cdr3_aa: CASSRGRPSYEQYF
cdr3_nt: TGTGCCAGCAGCCGGGGCCGGCCCTCCTACGAGCAGTACTTC

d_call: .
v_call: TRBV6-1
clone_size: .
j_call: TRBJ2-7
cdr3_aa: CASRLAGPYEQYF
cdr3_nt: TGTGCCAGCAGGCTAGCAGGCCCCTACGAGCAGTACTTC

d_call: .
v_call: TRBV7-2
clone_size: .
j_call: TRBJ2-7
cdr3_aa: CASSPGGGAGDEQYF
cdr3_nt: TGTGCCAGCAGCCCGGGGGGAGGGGCAGGGGACGAGCAGTACTTC

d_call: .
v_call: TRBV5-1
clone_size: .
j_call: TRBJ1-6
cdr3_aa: CASSEGQGSYNSPLHF
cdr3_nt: TGCGCCAGCAGCGAGGGTCAAGGCTCCTATAATTCACCCCTCCACTTT

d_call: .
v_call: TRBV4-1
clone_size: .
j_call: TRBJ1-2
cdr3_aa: CASSQLDRLRLGYTF
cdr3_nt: TGCGCCAGCAGCCAATTGGACCGCCTCAGGCTCGGCTACACCTTC

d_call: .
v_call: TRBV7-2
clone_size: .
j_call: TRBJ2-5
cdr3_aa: CASSPGTSFPPQETQYF
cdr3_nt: TGTGCCAGCAGCCCCGGGACCTCCTTTCCCCCTCAAGAGACCCAGTACTTC

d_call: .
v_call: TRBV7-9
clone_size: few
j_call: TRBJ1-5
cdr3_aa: CASSLAAGSQHF
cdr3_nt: TGTGCCAGCAGCTTAGCCGCCGGGTCCCAGCATTTT

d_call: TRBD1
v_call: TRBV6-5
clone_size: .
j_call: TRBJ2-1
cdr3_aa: CASSRDRGRGYEQFF
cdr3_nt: TGTGCCAGCAGTAGGGACAGGGGGCGGGGCTATGAGCAGTTCTTC

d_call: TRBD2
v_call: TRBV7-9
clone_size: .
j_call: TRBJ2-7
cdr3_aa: CASSPTSGVSLSSYEQYF
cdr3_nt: TGTGCCAGCAGTCCTACTAGCGGGGTGTCTCTGAGCTCCTACGAGCAGTACTTC

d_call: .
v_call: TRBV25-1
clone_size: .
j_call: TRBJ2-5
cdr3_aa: CASSEYPGAEETQYF
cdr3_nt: TGTGCCAGCAGTGAATATCCGGGGGCGGAAGAGACCCAGTACTTC

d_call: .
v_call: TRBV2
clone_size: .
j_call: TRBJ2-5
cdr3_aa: CAIVRGEETQYF
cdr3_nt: TGTGCCATCGTCCGAGGCGAGGAGACCCAGTACTTC

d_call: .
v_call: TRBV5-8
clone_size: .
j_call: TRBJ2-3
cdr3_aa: CASSFPAGITDTQYF
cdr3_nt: TGTGCCAGCAGCTTCCCGGCGGGGATCACAGATACGCAGTATTTT

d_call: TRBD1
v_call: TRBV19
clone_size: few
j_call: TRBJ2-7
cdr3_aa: CASSIGQGSHEQYF
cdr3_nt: TGTGCCAGTAGTATCGGACAGGGATCCCACGAGCAGTACTTC

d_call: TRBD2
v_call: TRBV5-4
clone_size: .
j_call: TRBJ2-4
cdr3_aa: CASSPGAGGTNIQYF
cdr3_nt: TGTGCCAGCAGCCCCGGGGCGGGGGGGACGAACATTCAGTACTTC

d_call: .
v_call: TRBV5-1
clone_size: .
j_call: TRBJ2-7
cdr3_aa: CASSATGPRYEQYF
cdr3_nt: TGCGCCAGCAGCGCCACCGGGCCCAGATACGAGCAGTACTTC

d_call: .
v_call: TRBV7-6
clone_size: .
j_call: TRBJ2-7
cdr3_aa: CASSPYAGTSGEQYF
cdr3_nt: TGTGCCAGCAGCCCATACGCGGGGACTTCGGGTGAGCAGTACTTC

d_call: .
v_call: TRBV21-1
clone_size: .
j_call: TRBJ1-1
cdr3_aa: CASSKQGKGTEAFF
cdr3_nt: TGTGCCAGCAGCAAACAGGGGAAGGGCACTGAAGCTTTCTTT

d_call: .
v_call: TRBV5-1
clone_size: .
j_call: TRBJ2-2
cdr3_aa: CASSLEPGVTGELFF
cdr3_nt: TGCGCCAGCAGCTTGGAGCCGGGGGTCACCGGGGAGCTGTTTTTT

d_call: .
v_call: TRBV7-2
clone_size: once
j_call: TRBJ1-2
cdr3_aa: CASSRRRRDPDGTNYGYTF
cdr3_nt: TGTGCCAGCAGCCGCCGGCGCCGGGACCCTGATGGGACTAACTATGGCTACACCTTC

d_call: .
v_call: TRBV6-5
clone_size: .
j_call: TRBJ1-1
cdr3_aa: CASSYSRAGRDTEAFF
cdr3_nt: TGTGCCAGCAGTTACTCGAGGGCAGGGCGGGACACTGAAGCTTTCTTT

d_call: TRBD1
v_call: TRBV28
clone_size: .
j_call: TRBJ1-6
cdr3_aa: CASSIAGQASGTLHF
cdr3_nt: TGTGCCAGCAGTATCGCGGGACAGGCCTCGGGCACCCTCCACTTT

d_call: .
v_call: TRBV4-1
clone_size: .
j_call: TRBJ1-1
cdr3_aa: CASSPTRDKDTEAFF
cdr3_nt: TGCGCCAGCAGCCCTACCCGGGACAAGGACACTGAAGCTTTCTTT

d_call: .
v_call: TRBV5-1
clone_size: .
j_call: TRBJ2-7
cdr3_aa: CASSLAGGVRSYEQYF
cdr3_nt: TGCGCCAGCAGCTTGGCAGGAGGGGTTCGCTCCTACGAGCAGTACTTC

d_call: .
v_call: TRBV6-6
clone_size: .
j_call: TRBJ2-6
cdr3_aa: CASTSTGANVLTF
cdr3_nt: TGTGCCAGCACTTCAACTGGGGCCAACGTCCTGACTTTC

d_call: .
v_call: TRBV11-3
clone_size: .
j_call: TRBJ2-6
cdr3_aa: CASSLGGSGANVLTF
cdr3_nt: TGTGCCAGCAGCTTAGGGGGATCTGGGGCCAACGTCCTGACTTTC

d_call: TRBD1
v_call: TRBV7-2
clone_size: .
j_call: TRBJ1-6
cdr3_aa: CASSLLQGNNSPLHF
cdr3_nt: TGTGCCAGCAGCTTATTACAGGGGAATAATTCACCCCTCCACTTT

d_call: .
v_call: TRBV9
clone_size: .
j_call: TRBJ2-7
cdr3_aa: CASSVGQGTYEQYF
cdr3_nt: TGTGCCAGCAGCGTAGGGCAGGGTACCTACGAGCAGTACTTC

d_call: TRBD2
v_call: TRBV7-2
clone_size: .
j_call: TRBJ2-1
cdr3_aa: CASNLAGGLWNEQFF
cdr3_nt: TGTGCCAGCAACCTAGCGGGGGGGCTGTGGAATGAGCAGTTCTTC

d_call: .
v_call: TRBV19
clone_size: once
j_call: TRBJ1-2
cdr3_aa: CASKVNSATYGYTF
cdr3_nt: TGTGCCAGTAAGGTGAACAGTGCAACCTATGGCTACACCTTC

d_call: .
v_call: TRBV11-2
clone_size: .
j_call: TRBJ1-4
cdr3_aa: CASSSGQREKLFF
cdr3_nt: TGTGCCAGCAGCTCAGGGCAGAGGGAAAAACTGTTTTTT

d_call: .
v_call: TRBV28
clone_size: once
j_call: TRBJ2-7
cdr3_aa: CASSSLMGGGYYQQYF
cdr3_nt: TGTGCCAGCAGTTCCCTAATGGGCGGGGGCTACTACCAGCAGTACTTC

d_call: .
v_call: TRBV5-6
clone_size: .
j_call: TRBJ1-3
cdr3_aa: CASSQTAGPEAGNTIYF
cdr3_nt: TGTGCCAGCAGTCAAACCGCGGGGCCCGAGGCTGGAAACACCATATATTTT

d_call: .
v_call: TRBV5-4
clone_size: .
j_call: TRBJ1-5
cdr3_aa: CASSLGGFGQPQHF
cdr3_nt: TGTGCCAGCAGCTTGGGGGGGTTCGGTCAGCCCCAGCATTTT

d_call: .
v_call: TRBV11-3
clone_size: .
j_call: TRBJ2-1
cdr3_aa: CASSWGRYNEQFF
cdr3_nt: TGTGCCAGCAGCTGGGGACGGTACAATGAGCAGTTCTTC

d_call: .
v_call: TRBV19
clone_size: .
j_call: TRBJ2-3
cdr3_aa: CASSEGSTLPTQYF
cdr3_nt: TGTGCCAGTAGTGAAGGTAGTACCCTGCCTACGCAGTATTTT

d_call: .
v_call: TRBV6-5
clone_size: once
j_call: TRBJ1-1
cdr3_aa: CASSYSGVNTEAFF
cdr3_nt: TGTGCCAGCAGTTACTCGGGAGTGAACACTGAAGCTTTCTTT

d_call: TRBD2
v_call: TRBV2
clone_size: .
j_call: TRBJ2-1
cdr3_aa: CASRELAGGPGEQFF
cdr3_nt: TGTGCCAGCAGGGAACTAGCGGGGGGGCCAGGGGAGCAGTTCTTC

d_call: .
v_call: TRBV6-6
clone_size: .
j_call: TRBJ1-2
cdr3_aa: CASSNPEGGYTF
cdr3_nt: TGTGCCAGCAGCAACCCTGAAGGTGGCTACACCTTC